Listed below are T cell receptor beta chains from one sample, sequenced in a study of vaccination and CD4 T cells after COVID-19. TCRdb used MiXCR to reprocess the PCR reads, holding one entry per CDR3 protein. The sample includes roughly 14,000 distinct CDR3 sequences, more than 40% of them seen just once. The antigens for these receptors are not known. Material for sequencing was CD4+ T cells from blood, cultured in vitro. The receptors come from a human donor who had recovered from COVID-19. Each CDR3 is given with its conserved first and last residue. A D gene is named only where the DNA matches it firmly. Size is stated for part of the rows, as once, few or many counts, or as a class when the clone is expanded.

size: few; D: TRBD1; V: TRBV5-1; J: TRBJ1-2; CDR3: CASLPSPPTGTGGLGGYTF; DNA: TGCGCCAGCCTACCCTCCCCCCCAACCGGGACAGGGGGACTTGGTGGCTACACCTTC
size: -; D: -; V: TRBV7-3; J: TRBJ1-1; CDR3: CASSSPRGPAFF; DNA: TGTGCCAGCAGCTCTCCCAGGGGTCCGGCTTTCTTT
size: -; D: -; V: TRBV5-1; J: TRBJ2-1; CDR3: CASSLVAGTLNEQFF; DNA: TGCGCCAGCAGCTTAGTGGCGGGAACCCTCAATGAGCAGTTCTTC
size: few; D: -; V: TRBV7-2; J: TRBJ1-6; CDR3: CASSLDSPLHF; DNA: TGTGCCAGCAGCTTAGATTCACCCCTCCACTTT
size: once; D: -; V: TRBV20-1; J: TRBJ2-3; CDR3: CSAPRAVGTDTQYF; DNA: TGCAGTGCCCCAAGGGCAGTCGGCACAGATACGCAGTATTTT
size: few; D: -; V: TRBV11-2; J: TRBJ1-2; CDR3: CASSLVVGAGGYTF; DNA: TGTGCCAGCAGCTTAGTTGTCGGGGCAGGTGGCTACACCTTC
size: few; D: TRBD1; V: TRBV4-2; J: TRBJ1-1; CDR3: CASSQRQGTEAFF; DNA: TGTGCCAGCAGCCAACGACAGGGAACTGAAGCTTTCTTT
size: -; D: TRBD1; V: TRBV6-2/TRBV6-3; J: TRBJ2-3; CDR3: CASSYPRQGGTDTQYF; DNA: TGTGCCAGCAGTTACCCCCGACAGGGGGGCACAGATACGCAGTATTTT
size: -; D: -; V: TRBV29-1; J: TRBJ1-2; CDR3: CSAGHAGEGYTF; DNA: TGCAGCGCAGGGCATGCGGGGGAGGGCTACACCTTC
size: -; D: -; V: TRBV7-2; J: TRBJ2-5; CDR3: CASSLGGLAALGETQYF; DNA: TGTGCCAGCAGCTTAGGAGGGTTAGCGGCCTTAGGAGAGACCCAGTACTTC
size: few; D: -; V: TRBV27; J: TRBJ2-7; CDR3: CASSPTAEPYEQYF; DNA: TGTGCCAGCAGTCCGACGGCCGAGCCCTACGAGCAGTACTTC
size: -; D: TRBD2; V: TRBV6-1; J: TRBJ2-4; CDR3: CAGPGREREAGKNIQYF; DNA: TGTGCCGGCCCCGGGAGGGAGCGGGAGGCCGGAAAAAACATTCAGTACTTC
size: -; D: -; V: TRBV7-9; J: TRBJ2-7; CDR3: CASSLTGAEQYF; DNA: TGTGCCAGCAGCTTAACCGGGGCCGAGCAGTACTTC
size: -; D: -; V: TRBV2; J: TRBJ2-7; CDR3: CASSRGYEQYF; DNA: TGTGCCAGCAGCCGGGGGTACGAGCAGTACTTC
size: few; D: TRBD1; V: TRBV2; J: TRBJ1-1; CDR3: CASSRGTGNTEAFF; DNA: TGTGCCAGCAGTCGAGGGACAGGGAACACTGAAGCTTTCTTT
size: -; D: -; V: TRBV6-5; J: TRBJ2-7; CDR3: CASSYSKGTEQYF; DNA: TGTGCCAGCAGTTACTCGAAAGGGACCGAGCAGTACTTC
size: once; D: -; V: TRBV11-3; J: TRBJ2-7; CDR3: CASSPGGLGVFKQYF; DNA: TGTGCCAGCAGCCCAGGGGGGCTGGGGGTTTTCAAGCAGTACTTC
size: -; D: TRBD1; V: TRBV6-1; J: TRBJ1-2; CDR3: CASKRTGHGGYTF; DNA: TGTGCCAGCAAGCGGACAGGGCACGGTGGCTACACCTTC
size: -; D: TRBD2; V: TRBV12-3/TRBV12-4; J: TRBJ2-1; CDR3: CASTPGGLASNEQFF; DNA: TGTGCCAGCACCCCCGGGGGACTAGCGAGCAATGAGCAGTTCTTC
size: -; D: -; V: TRBV10-3; J: TRBJ1-2; CDR3: CAISVHYGTPRANYGYTF; DNA: TGTGCCATCAGTGTACATTATGGGACACCGAGGGCCAACTATGGCTACACCTTC
size: few; D: -; V: TRBV24-1; J: TRBJ1-2; CDR3: CATSDWNRNYGYTF; DNA: TGTGCCACCAGTGATTGGAACCGCAACTATGGCTACACCTTC
size: -; D: TRBD2; V: TRBV4-1; J: TRBJ2-5; CDR3: CASSALAAPGGAQYF; DNA: TGCGCCAGCAGCGCCCTAGCGGCCCCCGGGGGGGCCCAGTACTTC
size: few; D: TRBD2; V: TRBV2; J: TRBJ2-3; CDR3: CASSSRGAGVSDTQYF; DNA: TGTGCCAGCAGTTCCCGGGGAGCGGGGGTCTCAGATACGCAGTATTTT
size: -; D: -; V: TRBV20-1; J: TRBJ2-1; CDR3: CSGFRGAHNEQFF; DNA: TGCAGTGGGTTCAGGGGCGCACACAATGAGCAGTTCTTC
size: few; D: TRBD1; V: TRBV6-1; J: TRBJ1-2; CDR3: CASIGTGTLPYGYTF; DNA: TGTGCCAGCATTGGGACAGGGACCTTACCCTATGGCTACACCTTC
size: -; D: -; V: TRBV7-2; J: TRBJ1-1; CDR3: CASSYGSAPGLTEAFF; DNA: TGTGCCAGCAGCTACGGGTCGGCACCGGGGCTAACTGAAGCTTTCTTT
size: few; D: -; V: TRBV7-2; J: TRBJ1-1; CDR3: CASSLFQGHTEAFF; DNA: TGTGCCAGCAGCTTATTTCAGGGGCACACTGAAGCTTTCTTT
size: few; D: -; V: TRBV20-1; J: TRBJ2-2; CDR3: CSAREGHGELFF; DNA: TGCAGTGCTAGAGAAGGGCACGGGGAGCTGTTTTTT
size: few; D: -; V: TRBV7-9; J: TRBJ2-3; CDR3: CASSLVAGLVTDTQYF; DNA: TGTGCCAGCAGCTTAGTGGCGGGGTTAGTCACAGATACGCAGTATTTT
size: few; D: -; V: TRBV21-1; J: TRBJ2-3; CDR3: CASGAGEVDLTDTQYF; DNA: TGTGCCAGCGGGGCAGGGGAGGTGGATTTGACAGATACGCAGTATTTT
size: -; D: -; V: TRBV7-3; J: TRBJ1-1; CDR3: CASSFRQPTNTEAFF; DNA: TGTGCCAGCAGCTTCCGACAACCGACGAACACTGAAGCTTTCTTT
size: -; D: TRBD2; V: TRBV6-1; J: TRBJ2-3; CDR3: CASRVAGGPADTQYF; DNA: TGTGCCAGCAGGGTAGCGGGGGGGCCGGCAGATACGCAGTATTTT
size: -; D: TRBD1; V: TRBV6-2/TRBV6-3; J: TRBJ1-1; CDR3: CASRTGQAEHTEAFF; DNA: TGTGCCAGCAGAACCGGACAGGCCGAACACACTGAAGCTTTCTTT
size: -; D: -; V: TRBV6-2/TRBV6-3; J: TRBJ2-5; CDR3: CASSYSMGGSRETQYF; DNA: TGTGCCAGCAGTTACTCGATGGGCGGGTCAAGGGAGACCCAGTACTTC
size: few; D: TRBD1; V: TRBV20-1; J: TRBJ1-5; CDR3: CSAGRTGDNQPQHF; DNA: TGCAGTGCTGGGCGGACAGGGGACAATCAGCCCCAGCATTTT
size: few; D: TRBD1; V: TRBV6-7; J: TRBJ2-1; CDR3: CASSPRTGGAIYEQFF; DNA: TGTGCCAGCAGTCCCCGGACAGGGGGCGCGATCTATGAGCAGTTCTTC
size: few; D: TRBD1; V: TRBV2; J: TRBJ1-5; CDR3: CASKPQDRGPFDQPQHF; DNA: TGTGCCAGCAAACCCCAAGACAGGGGGCCGTTTGATCAGCCCCAGCATTTT
size: once; D: TRBD2; V: TRBV27; J: TRBJ2-2; CDR3: CASSLGLAGGLGELFF; DNA: TGTGCCAGCAGTTTAGGGCTAGCGGGGGGTCTCGGGGAGCTGTTTTTT
size: -; D: -; V: TRBV24-1; J: TRBJ2-1; CDR3: CATSDPPAGNGQFF; DNA: TGTGCCACCAGTGATCCCCCCGCCGGAAATGGGCAGTTCTTC
size: -; D: -; V: TRBV7-3; J: TRBJ2-7; CDR3: CASSLFGDLGEQYF; DNA: TGTGCCAGCAGCTTATTCGGGGACCTGGGCGAGCAGTACTTC
size: -; D: -; V: TRBV15; J: TRBJ1-1; CDR3: CATSRHGGALNTEAFF; DNA: TGTGCCACCAGCAGACACGGCGGAGCCCTTAACACTGAAGCTTTCTTT
size: -; D: TRBD1; V: TRBV6-1; J: TRBJ1-5; CDR3: CASSPRGAGGQPQHF; DNA: TGTGCCAGCAGCCCCCGGGGGGCAGGGGGCCAGCCCCAGCATTTT
size: few; D: -; V: TRBV6-2/TRBV6-3; J: TRBJ2-5; CDR3: CASSYPPQYF; DNA: TGTGCCAGCAGTTACCCCCCACAGTACTTC
size: -; D: TRBD1; V: TRBV5-1; J: TRBJ1-4; CDR3: CASSLVAGGTNEKLFF; DNA: TGCGCCAGCAGCTTGGTGGCAGGGGGAACTAATGAAAAACTGTTTTTT
size: -; D: -; V: TRBV24-1; J: TRBJ2-1; CDR3: CATSDWSEQFF; DNA: TGTGCCACCAGTGATTGGAGCGAGCAGTTCTTC
size: -; D: -; V: TRBV6-1; J: TRBJ2-1; CDR3: CASSVYNEQFF; DNA: TGTGCCAGCAGTGTGTACAATGAGCAGTTCTTC
size: -; D: TRBD2; V: TRBV27; J: TRBJ2-3; CDR3: CASRAPGTSGPGGTDTQYF; DNA: TGTGCCAGCAGGGCCCCCGGGACTAGCGGGCCTGGTGGCACAGATACGCAGTATTTT
size: -; D: TRBD2; V: TRBV6-5; J: TRBJ2-3; CDR3: CASSYVREGTQYF; DNA: TGTGCCAGCAGTTACGTCAGGGAGGGTACGCAGTATTTT
size: -; D: -; V: TRBV5-4; J: TRBJ2-4; CDR3: CASSSTRSKNIQYF; DNA: TGTGCCAGCAGCTCGACTAGGAGCAAAAACATTCAGTACTTC
size: -; D: TRBD2; V: TRBV5-4; J: TRBJ2-3; CDR3: CASSLGRGYTTDTQYF; DNA: TGTGCCAGCAGCTTGGGGCGGGGGTACACCACAGATACGCAGTATTTT
size: -; D: TRBD1; V: TRBV7-9; J: TRBJ2-2; CDR3: CASSHRGYVDTGELFF; DNA: TGTGCCAGCAGCCACAGGGGGTATGTGGACACCGGGGAGCTGTTTTTT
size: -; D: -; V: TRBV20-1; J: TRBJ1-1; CDR3: CSASSRINTEAFF; DNA: TGCAGTGCTAGTTCCCGCATAAACACTGAAGCTTTCTTT
size: -; D: TRBD1; V: TRBV4-2; J: TRBJ1-2; CDR3: CASSQATGSYGYTF; DNA: TGTGCCAGCAGCCAGGCGACAGGGAGTTATGGCTACACCTTC
size: -; D: -; V: TRBV19; J: TRBJ1-2; CDR3: CASSIQERYGYTF; DNA: TGTGCCAGTAGTATACAGGAGAGGTATGGCTACACCTTC
size: -; D: -; V: TRBV28; J: TRBJ1-1; CDR3: CASSLPDPGTEAFF; DNA: TGTGCCAGCAGTTTACCGGATCCGGGCACTGAAGCTTTCTTT
size: -; D: -; V: TRBV5-1; J: TRBJ1-3; CDR3: CASSLAGRGNTIYF; DNA: TGCGCCAGCAGCTTAGCGGGGAGAGGAAACACCATATATTTT
size: -; D: TRBD1; V: TRBV12-3/TRBV12-4; J: TRBJ1-1; CDR3: CASSNLRDRGFEAFF; DNA: TGTGCCAGCAGTAACCTCCGGGACAGGGGATTTGAAGCTTTCTTT
size: few; D: -; V: TRBV7-2; J: TRBJ2-1; CDR3: CASSLEGVAINEQFF; DNA: TGTGCCAGCAGCTTAGAGGGGGTCGCCATCAATGAGCAGTTCTTC
size: few; D: -; V: TRBV20-1; J: TRBJ2-1; CDR3: CSAMGVPYNEQFF; DNA: TGCAGCGCGATGGGGGTCCCCTACAATGAGCAGTTCTTC
size: -; D: -; V: TRBV2; J: TRBJ1-6; CDR3: CASSPGPSGSPLHF; DNA: TGTGCCAGTTCCCCCGGTCCGTCGGGTTCACCCCTCCACTTT